This T cell receptor (beta chain) originates from a study of cytomegalovirus exposure and HLA in healthy donors. This clone was counted between two and nine times. Trimming took 7 bases from V and 3 from J, leaving 10 bases between them. The CDR3 runs 12 residues. Germline CDR1 reads LNHDA; CDR2 reads SQIVND (reference sequence). With 60 Vbeta and 13 Jbeta primers, the PCR was carried out. Clones were read by immunoSEQ multiplex PCR, and TCRdb kept only the in-frame ones, dropping some. The data hold 85,000 to 130,000 clones, with around 75% observed a single time. This chain uses TRBV19 with TRBJ2-7; TRBD1 might be the D (5 bases). The receptor's source is a male donor in good health and CMV-seropositive. Sequenced: PBMCs. The CDR3 sequence: CASTNDSYEQYF. CDR3 coding DNA: TGTGCCAGTACCAACGACAGCTACGAGCAGTACTTC. Complete variable domain (other parts from reference TRBV19 and TRBJ2-7): DGGITQSPKYLFRKEGQNVTLSCEQNLNHDAMYWYRQDPGQGLRLIYYSQIVNDFQKGDIAEGYSVSREKKESFPLTVTSAQKNPTAFYLCASTNDSYEQYFGPGTRLTVT.